This T cell receptor (beta chain) stems from a study of blood T cell repertoires in COVID-19 (dated by TCRdb to about 2020). Some background on the complete study: Collaborator samples came from the United States, Italy and Spain and covered acute and convalescent phases of COVID-19. Where available, HLA class I and class II types were obtained from metadata supplied by the sample provider rather than from assay-based typing. The repertoires were made available in a free public database intended to serve as a resource for research on the immune response to SARS-CoV-2. The prospective study material was composed of cDNA or gDNA derived from T cells, B-cell-depleted T cells, or PBMCs. Samples were obtained from the ongoing ImmuneRACE study (first 160 participants) and from 1,254 subjects provided by 6 global collaborators. Deeply sampled blood TCRbeta repertoires from subjects exposed to, actively infected with, or recovered from COVID-19 were included in the dataset. The sample metadata nearly always contained a de-identified subject ID, COVID-19 status, age in years and sex. Beyond this particular receptor, the publication reports: Clinical and demographic metadata were provided uncurated, with the amount varying by source and participant.

Whole blood was collected in K2EDTA tubes by collaborating institutions according to the institutions' own protocols. Collaborator samples were shipped for TCRbeta analysis as frozen whole blood, isolated PBMCs, or DNA extracted from either sample type. TCRbeta CDR3 regions were amplified from genomic DNA using the immunoSEQ Assay, a bias-controlled multiplex PCR. As for the authors' bioinformatics: The number of nucleated cells in each sample was estimated by amplification of reference gene primers within the assay. Sequence reads were collapsed and filtered to measure the absolute abundance of every unique TCRbeta CDR3 rearrangement. For each sample, productive Simpson clonality was calculated as the square root of Simpson's diversity index over productive rearrangements. Drawn from immuneACCESS, this table holds only the in-frame rearrangements with V and J called that TCRdb kept. Clones are partly lost; checked studies trace under half to an unresolved V gene and leave the rest unexplained. V and J calls plus clone size are reproduced from that table; the DNA served to infer D and trimming. Across this sample there are 70,000 to 95,000 clones, with roughly 88% seen only once. The ten largest clones represent approximately 7.3% of the sample.

A word on this clone: Its antigen has not been determined. Base quality data are lacking; no much larger clone is found one base away.

The junction shows trimming of 6 bases on V and 2 bases on J, plus 10 bases between the germline ends. The CDR3, cysteine through phenylalanine, is 14 amino acids long. This entry keeps only the CDR3 DNA: 42 bases, framed from base 1. Based on the germline V gene (reference sequence), the CDR1 and CDR2 sequences are LNHDA and SQIVND. Sample: peripheral blood. The chain employs TRBV19 and TRBJ1-4, with no D gene named confidently. This TCR was sampled from a man in his 70s with acute or convalescent COVID-19. The DNA sequence is as follows: TGTGCCAGTAGCAAATCAAGCACTAATGAAAAACTGTTTTTT. The resulting protein is CASSKSSTNEKLFF.